This T cell receptor (beta chain) stems from a study of T cells in Graves' hyperthyroidism and ophthalmopathy. The CDR3 consists of 16 residues. V was cut by 5 bases and J by 5 bases, with 21 bases left in between. Germline V gives CDR1 MNHEY, CDR2 SVGEGT. With a duration under 2 months, the hyperthyroidism was newly diagnosed in patients aged 18 to 65. This clonotype appeared a few times. Researchers amplified the TCR beta CDR3 regions from RNA transcripts. During a first-round RT-PCR of the TCR CDR3, the HTBI primer set was used. TCRdb passed the multiplex PCR reads through MiXCR, listing each CDR3 protein once. The table includes about 210,000 distinct CDR3 sequences, around 18% detected once.

Material for sequencing was blood. V gene TRBV6-2 or TRBV6-3 combines with J gene TRBJ2-5; possibly TRBD1 or TRBD2 for D (6 bases each). This TCR came from a middle-aged man with Graves' hyperthyroidism. CDR3 nucleotides: TGTGCCAGCAGTCTCGGGGGCCCAACGCTTAGGGAGACCCAGTACTTC. Protein: CASSLGGPTLRETQYF.